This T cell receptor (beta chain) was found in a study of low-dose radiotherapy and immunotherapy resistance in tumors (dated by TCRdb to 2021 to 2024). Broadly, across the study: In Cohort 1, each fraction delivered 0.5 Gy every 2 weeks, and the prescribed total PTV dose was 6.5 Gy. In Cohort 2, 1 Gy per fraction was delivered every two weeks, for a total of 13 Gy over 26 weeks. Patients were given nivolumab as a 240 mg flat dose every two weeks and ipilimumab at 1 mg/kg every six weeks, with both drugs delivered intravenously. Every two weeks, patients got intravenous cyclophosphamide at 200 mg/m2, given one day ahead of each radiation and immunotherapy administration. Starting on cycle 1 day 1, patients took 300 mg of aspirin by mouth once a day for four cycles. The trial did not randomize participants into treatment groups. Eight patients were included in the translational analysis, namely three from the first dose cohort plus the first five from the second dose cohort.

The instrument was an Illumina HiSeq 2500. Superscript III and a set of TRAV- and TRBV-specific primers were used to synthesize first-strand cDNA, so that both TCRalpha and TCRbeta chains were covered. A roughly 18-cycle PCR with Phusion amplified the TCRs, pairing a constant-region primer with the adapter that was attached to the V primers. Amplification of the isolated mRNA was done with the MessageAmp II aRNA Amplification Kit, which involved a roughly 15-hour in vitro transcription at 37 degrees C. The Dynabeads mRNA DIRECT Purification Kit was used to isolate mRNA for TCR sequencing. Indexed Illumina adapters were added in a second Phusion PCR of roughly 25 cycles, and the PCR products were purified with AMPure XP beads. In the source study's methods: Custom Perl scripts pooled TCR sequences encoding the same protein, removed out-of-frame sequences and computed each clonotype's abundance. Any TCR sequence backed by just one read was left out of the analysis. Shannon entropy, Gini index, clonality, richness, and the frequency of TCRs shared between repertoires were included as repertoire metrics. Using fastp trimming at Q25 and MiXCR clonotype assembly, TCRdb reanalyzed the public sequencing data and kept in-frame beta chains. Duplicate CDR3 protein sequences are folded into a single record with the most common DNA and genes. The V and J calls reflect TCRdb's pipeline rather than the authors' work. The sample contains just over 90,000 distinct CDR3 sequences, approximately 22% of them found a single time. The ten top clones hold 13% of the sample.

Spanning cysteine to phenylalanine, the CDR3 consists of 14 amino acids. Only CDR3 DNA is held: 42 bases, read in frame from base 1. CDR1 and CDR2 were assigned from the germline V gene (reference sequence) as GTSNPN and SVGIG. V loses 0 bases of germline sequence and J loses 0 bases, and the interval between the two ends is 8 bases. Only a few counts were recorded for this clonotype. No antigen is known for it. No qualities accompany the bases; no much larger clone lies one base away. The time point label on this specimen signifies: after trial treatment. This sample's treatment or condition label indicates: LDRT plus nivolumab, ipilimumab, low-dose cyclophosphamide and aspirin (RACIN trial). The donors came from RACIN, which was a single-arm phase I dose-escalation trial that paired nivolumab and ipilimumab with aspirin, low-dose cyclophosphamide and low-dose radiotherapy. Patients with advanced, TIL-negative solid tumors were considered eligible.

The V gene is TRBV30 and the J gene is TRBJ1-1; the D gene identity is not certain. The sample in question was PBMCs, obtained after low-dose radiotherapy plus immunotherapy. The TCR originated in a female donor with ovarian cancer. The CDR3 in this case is CAWSVGTMNTEAFF. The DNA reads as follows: TGTGCCTGGAGTGTGGGCACCATGAACACTGAAGCTTTCTTT.